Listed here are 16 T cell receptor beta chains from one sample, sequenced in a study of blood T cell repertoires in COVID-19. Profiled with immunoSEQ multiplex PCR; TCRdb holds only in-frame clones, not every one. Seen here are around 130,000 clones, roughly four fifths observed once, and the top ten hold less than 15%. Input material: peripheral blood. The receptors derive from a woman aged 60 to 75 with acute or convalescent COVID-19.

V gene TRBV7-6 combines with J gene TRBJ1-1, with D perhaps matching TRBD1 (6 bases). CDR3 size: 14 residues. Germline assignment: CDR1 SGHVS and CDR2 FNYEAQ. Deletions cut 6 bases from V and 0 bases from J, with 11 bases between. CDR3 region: CASSRGAMNTEAFF. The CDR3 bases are TGTGCCAGCAGTCGGGGGGCTATGAACACTGAAGCTTTCTTT.

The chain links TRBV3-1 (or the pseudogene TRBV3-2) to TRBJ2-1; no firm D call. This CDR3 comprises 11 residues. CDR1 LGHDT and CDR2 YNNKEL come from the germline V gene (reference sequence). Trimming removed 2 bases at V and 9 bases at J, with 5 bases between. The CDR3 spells CASSQSVEQFF. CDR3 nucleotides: TGTGCCAGCAGCCAAAGCGTTGAGCAGTTCTTC.

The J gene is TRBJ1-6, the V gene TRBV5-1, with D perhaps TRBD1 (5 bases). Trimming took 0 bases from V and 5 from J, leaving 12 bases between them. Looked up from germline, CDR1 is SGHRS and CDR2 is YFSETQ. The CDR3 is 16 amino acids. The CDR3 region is CASSLGTGSNNSPLHF. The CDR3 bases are TGCGCCAGCAGCTTGGGAACAGGATCCAATAATTCACCCCTCCACTTT.

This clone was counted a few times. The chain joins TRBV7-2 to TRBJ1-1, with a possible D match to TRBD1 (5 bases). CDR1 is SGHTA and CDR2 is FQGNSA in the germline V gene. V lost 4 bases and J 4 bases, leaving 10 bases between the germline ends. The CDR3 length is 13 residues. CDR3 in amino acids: CASSSTQGTEAFF. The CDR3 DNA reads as TGTGCCAGCAGCTCCACCCAGGGCACTGAAGCTTTCTTT.

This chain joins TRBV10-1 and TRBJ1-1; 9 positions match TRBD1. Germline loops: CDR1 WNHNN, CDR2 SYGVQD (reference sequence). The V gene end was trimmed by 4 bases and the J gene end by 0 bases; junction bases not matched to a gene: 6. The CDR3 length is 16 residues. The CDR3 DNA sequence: TGCGCCAGCAGTGGGACAGGGGTCCCCATGAACACTGAAGCTTTCTTT. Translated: CASSGTGVPMNTEAFF.

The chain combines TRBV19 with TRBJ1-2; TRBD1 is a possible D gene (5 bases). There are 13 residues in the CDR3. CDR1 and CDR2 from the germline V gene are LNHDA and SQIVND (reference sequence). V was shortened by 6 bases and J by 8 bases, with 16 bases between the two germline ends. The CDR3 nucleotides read TGTGCCAGTAGATCCGACAGAAGCTTCGGCTACACCTTC. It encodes CASRSDRSFGYTF. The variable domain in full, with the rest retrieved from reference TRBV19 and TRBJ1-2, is DGGITQSPKYLFRKEGQNVTLSCEQNLNHDAMYWYRQDPGQGLRLIYYSQIVNDFQKGDIAEGYSVSREKKESFPLTVTSAQKNPTAFYLCASRSDRSFGYTFGSGTRLTVV.

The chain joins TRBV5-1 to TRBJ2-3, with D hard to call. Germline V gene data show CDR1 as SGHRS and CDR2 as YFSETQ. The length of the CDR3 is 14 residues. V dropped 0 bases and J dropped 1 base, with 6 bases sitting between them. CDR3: CASSLGGGTDTQYF. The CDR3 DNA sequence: TGCGCCAGCAGCTTGGGAGGAGGCACAGATACGCAGTATTTT.

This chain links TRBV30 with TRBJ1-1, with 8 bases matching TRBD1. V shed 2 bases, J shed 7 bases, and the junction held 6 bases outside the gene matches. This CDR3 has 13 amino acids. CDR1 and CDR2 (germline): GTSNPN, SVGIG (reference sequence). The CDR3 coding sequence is TGTGCCTGGAGTCCAGGGGGCGAAGGTGAAGCTTTCTTT. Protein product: CAWSPGGEGEAFF.

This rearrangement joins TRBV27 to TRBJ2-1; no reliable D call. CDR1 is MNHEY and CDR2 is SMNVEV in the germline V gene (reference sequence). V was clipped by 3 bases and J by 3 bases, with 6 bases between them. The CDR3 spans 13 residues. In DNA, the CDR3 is TGTGCCAGCAGTTTGGGCAGCTACAATGAGCAGTTCTTC. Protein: CASSLGSYNEQFF.

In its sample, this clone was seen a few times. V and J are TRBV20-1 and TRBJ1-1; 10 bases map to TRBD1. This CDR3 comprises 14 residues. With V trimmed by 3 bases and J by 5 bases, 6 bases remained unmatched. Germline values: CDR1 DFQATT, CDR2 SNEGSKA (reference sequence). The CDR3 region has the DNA TGCAGTGCTAGTAGGTGGGACAGGGGAACTGAAGCTTTCTTT. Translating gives CSASRWDRGTEAFF.

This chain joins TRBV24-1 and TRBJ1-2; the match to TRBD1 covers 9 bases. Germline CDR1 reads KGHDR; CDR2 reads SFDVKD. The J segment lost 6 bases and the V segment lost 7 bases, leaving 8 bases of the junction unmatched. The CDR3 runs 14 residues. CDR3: CATSSDRGVHGYTF. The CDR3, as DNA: TGTGCCACCAGCTCGGACAGGGGTGTTCATGGCTACACCTTC.

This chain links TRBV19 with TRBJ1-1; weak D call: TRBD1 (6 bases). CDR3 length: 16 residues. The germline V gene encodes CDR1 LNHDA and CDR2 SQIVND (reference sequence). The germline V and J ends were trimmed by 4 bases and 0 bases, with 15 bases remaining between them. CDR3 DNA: TGTGCCAGTAGTACCCAGCATGACAGGATGAACACTGAAGCTTTCTTT. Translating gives CASSTQHDRMNTEAFF.

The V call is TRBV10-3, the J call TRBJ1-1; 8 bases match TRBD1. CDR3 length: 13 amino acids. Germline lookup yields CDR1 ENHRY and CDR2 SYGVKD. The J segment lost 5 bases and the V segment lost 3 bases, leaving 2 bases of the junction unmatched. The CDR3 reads CAISEQGGTEAFF. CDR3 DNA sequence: TGTGCCATCAGTGAACAGGGGGGGACTGAAGCTTTCTTT.

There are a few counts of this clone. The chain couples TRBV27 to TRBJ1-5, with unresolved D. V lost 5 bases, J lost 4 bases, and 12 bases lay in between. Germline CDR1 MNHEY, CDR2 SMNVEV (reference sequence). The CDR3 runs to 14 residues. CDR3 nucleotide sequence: TGTGCCAGCAGTCCAAGGAGCCCGAATCAGCCCCAGCATTTT. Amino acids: CASSPRSPNQPQHF.

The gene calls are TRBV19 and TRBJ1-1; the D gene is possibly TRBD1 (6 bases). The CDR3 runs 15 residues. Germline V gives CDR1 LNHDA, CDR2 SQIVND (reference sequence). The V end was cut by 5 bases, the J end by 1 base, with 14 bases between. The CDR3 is CASSPPGGRNTEAFF. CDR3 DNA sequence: TGTGCCAGTAGTCCCCCGGGGGGGCGGAACACTGAAGCTTTCTTT.

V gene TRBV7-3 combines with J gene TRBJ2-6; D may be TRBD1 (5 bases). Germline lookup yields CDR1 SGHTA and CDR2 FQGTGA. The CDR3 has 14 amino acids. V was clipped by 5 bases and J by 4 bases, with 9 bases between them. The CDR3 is CASSPTGGANVLTF. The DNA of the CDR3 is TGTGCCAGCAGCCCCACAGGAGGGGCCAACGTCCTGACTTTC.